This T cell receptor beta chain was retrieved from a study of vaccination and CD4 T cells after COVID-19. About the study: The post-vaccine samples came a median around 72 days after dose two (range 14 to 241).

A few counts support this clonotype. Its antigen is undetermined. CDR3 length: 15 residues. Germline V CDR1 and CDR2: SGHAT, FQDESV (reference sequence). V was clipped by 5 bases and J by 4 bases; unmatched bases: 8. Treatment given: 10-day PBMC culture with coronavirus spike peptide pools or control peptides (ViraFEST assay). An Oncomine TCR Beta short-read assay was used to sequence the DNA from cultured CD4+ T cells. The authors extracted genomic DNA from cultured CD4+ T cells. From the PCR reads, TCRdb called clonotypes with MiXCR, one entry per CDR3 protein. The table includes more than 10,000 distinct CDR3 sequences, 73% detected once.

The source of this sequence is a human donor who had recovered from COVID-19. Material for sequencing was CD4+ T cells from blood, cultured in vitro. The chain combines TRBV11-1 with TRBJ1-2; 9 nucleotides match TRBD1. DNA of the CDR3: TGTGCCAGCAGCCCTTCGGGGGGACAGGGCTATGGCTACACCTTC. Translation: CASSPSGGQGYGYTF.